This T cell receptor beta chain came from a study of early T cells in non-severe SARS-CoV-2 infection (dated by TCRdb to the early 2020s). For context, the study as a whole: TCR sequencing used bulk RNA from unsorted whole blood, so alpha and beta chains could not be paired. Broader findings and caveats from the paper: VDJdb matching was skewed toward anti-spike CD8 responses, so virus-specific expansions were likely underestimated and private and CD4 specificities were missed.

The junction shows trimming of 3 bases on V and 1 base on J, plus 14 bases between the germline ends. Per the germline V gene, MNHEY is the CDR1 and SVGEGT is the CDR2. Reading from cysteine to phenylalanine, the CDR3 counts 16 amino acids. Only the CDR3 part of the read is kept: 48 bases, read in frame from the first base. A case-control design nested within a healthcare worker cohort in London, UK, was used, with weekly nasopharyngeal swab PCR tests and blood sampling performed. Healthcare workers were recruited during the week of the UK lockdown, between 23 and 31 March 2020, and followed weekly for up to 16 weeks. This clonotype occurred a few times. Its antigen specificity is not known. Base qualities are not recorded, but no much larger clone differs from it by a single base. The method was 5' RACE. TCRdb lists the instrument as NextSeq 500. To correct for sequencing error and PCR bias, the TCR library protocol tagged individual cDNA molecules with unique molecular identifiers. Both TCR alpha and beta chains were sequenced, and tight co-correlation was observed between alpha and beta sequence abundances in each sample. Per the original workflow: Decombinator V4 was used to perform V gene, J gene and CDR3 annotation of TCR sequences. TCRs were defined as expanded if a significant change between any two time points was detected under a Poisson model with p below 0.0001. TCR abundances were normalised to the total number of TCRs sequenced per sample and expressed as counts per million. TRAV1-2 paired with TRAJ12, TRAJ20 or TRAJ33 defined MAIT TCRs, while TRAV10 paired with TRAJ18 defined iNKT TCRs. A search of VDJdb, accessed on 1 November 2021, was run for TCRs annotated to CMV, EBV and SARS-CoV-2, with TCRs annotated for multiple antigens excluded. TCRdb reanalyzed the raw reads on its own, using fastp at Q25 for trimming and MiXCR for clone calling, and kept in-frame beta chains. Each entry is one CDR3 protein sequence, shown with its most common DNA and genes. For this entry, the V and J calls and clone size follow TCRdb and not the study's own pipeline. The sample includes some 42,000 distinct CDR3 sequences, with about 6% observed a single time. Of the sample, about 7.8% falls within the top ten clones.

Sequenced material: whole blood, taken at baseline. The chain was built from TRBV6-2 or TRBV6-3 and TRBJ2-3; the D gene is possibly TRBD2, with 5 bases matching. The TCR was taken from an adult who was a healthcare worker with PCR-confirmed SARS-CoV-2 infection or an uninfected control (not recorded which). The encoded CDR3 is CASSYQGFGGTDTQYF. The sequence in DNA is TGTGCCAGCAGTTATCAAGGGTTCGGGGGCACAGATACGCAGTATTTT.